Included here is one TCR beta chain sequence, with context. Its specificity is not known. Patients having uncontrolled infection, another autoimmune disease, pregnancy or lactation were not included. Clinical symptoms, serum thyroxine, TRAb, thyroid ultrasound and orbital computed tomography established diagnosis. Between the trimmed V and J ends, which lost 0 bases and 4 bases, there was a span of 12 bases. The germline gives CDR1 MGHRA, CDR2 YSYEKL. This CDR3 comprises 15 residues. The entry originates in a study of T cells in Graves' hyperthyroidism and ophthalmopathy. Study-wide findings and caveats: Most thyroid clonotypes expanded above 0.001 appeared in blood too.

RNA transcripts were the template for amplifying TCR beta CDR3 regions. The HTBI primer set served for first-round RT-PCR of the TCR CDR3. TCRdb ran MiXCR on the multiplex PCR reads and lists one entry per CDR3 protein. In the table there are roughly 500,000 distinct CDR3 sequences, about 43% of which are singletons. V and J are TRBV4-1 and TRBJ1-2; D ambiguous. The sequence came from an adult woman with Graves' disease, either hyperthyroidism or ophthalmopathy (not recorded which). The sample consisted of peripheral blood or thyroid tissue (not recorded which). This chain's CDR3 is CASSQELDVRYGYTF. CDR3 bases: TGCGCCAGCAGCCAAGAATTGGACGTGCGCTATGGCTACACCTTC.